Each of the 19 T cell receptor beta chains below was sequenced from the same sample in a study of siplizumab effects on memory and regulatory T cells. This table comes from immunoSEQ multiplex PCR, and its TCRdb copy is limited to in-frame clones, with some not included. This table has some 62,000 clones, around four fifths appearing once. The sample taken for sequencing was memory CD4+ T cells sorted from blood. These receptors originate from a human donor in good health.

The chain couples TRBV6-5 to TRBJ1-1; D gene uncertain. Looked up from germline, CDR1 is MNHEY and CDR2 is SVGAGI. This CDR3 is 15 amino acids long. The germline V and J ends were trimmed by 3 bases and 1 base, with 12 bases remaining between them. CDR3 residues: CASSYIAAGNTEAFF. CDR3 in DNA: TGTGCCAGCAGTTATATAGCCGCCGGGAACACTGAAGCTTTCTTT.

The CDR3 nucleotides are TGTGCCAGCTCACCAGGGAAAGGGTCCTACACAGATACGCAGTATTTT. Translating gives CASSPGKGSYTDTQYF. The chain employs TRBV18 and TRBJ2-3; D not resolved. Germline V gene data show CDR1 as KGHSH and CDR2 as LQKENI. The CDR3 consists of 16 residues. Trimming stripped 2 bases from V and 2 bases from J, with 14 bases between.

This clone was detected only a few times. The DNA of the CDR3 is TGCGCCAGCAGCCAAGCAAGACAGGGCGGTTCTGGCTACACCTTC. Translated, it gives CASSQARQGGSGYTF. The genes are TRBV4-1 and TRBJ1-2, with 7 nucleotides matching TRBD1. This CDR3 region has 15 residues. Unmatched junction bases numbered 9, after V lost 1 base and J lost 7 bases. In germline, CDR1 is MGHRA, CDR2 YSYEKL.

The chain links TRBV6-5 to TRBJ1-2; D call uncertain. CDR1 is MNHEY, CDR2 SVGAGI, per germline. The CDR3 is made up of 13 amino acids. Trimming cost V 2 bases and J 8 bases, with 12 bases left between them. The CDR3 DNA sequence: TGTGCCAGCAGTTACGACCGGGCTTTGGGCTACACCTTC. Translated, it gives CASSYDRALGYTF.

This clone was observed a single time. This chain links TRBV7-9 with TRBJ2-3; the match to TRBD2 covers 9 bases. Germline V gene sequence: CDR1 SEHNR, CDR2 FQNEAQ (reference sequence). This CDR3 is 15 amino acids long. V lost 1 base and J lost 1; bases outside the gene matches: 0. CDR3 coding DNA: TGTGCCAGCAGCTTAGGGACTAGCGGCACAGATACGCAGTATTTT. Amino acids: CASSLGTSGTDTQYF.

This clone was recorded once. The gene calls are TRBV2 and TRBJ2-3, with 8 bases that match TRBD1. V lost 6 bases, J lost 2 bases, and 4 bases stayed unmatched. CDR3 length: 14 residues. Germline loops: CDR1 SNHLY, CDR2 FYNNEI. DNA for the CDR3: TGTGCCAGCAGAGGACAGGGAACCACAGATACGCAGTATTTT. Residues: CASRGQGTTDTQYF.

The CDR3 DNA follows: TGTGCCAGCAGCTTATATACTAGCGGAACAGAGACCCAGTACTTC. Translated: CASSLYTSGTETQYF. This rearrangement joins TRBV7-3 to TRBJ2-5; the match to TRBD2 covers 8 bases. Germline V CDR1 and CDR2: SGHTA, FQGTGA. J was trimmed by 4 bases and V by 2 bases; bases with no gene match: 6. The CDR3 is made up of 15 amino acids.

This clone was counted between two and nine times. The same CDR3 arises from other DNA sequences in this sample as well. The chain combines TRBV4-1 with TRBJ2-5; TRBD2 matches 10 bases. The CDR3 consists of 16 residues. Germline V lookup: CDR1 MGHRA, CDR2 YSYEKL. V shed 0 bases and J 5 bases; nucleotides not matched to a gene: 6. The CDR3 DNA follows: TGCGCCAGCAGCCAAGAACGGCTAGCGGGAGAGGAGACCCAGTACTTC. It specifies CASSQERLAGEETQYF.

The rearrangement joins TRBV11-2 to TRBJ2-6; no reliable D call. CDR1 and CDR2 (germline): SGHAT, FQNNGV. Trimming removed 0 bases at V and 4 bases at J, with 10 bases between. The CDR3 runs 16 residues. For the CDR3, the DNA is TGTGCCAGCAGCTTAGATGGTACATTCGGGGCCAACGTCCTGACTTTC. Its protein is CASSLDGTFGANVLTF. Full variable domain (rest looked up from reference TRBV11-2 and TRBJ2-6): EAGVAQSPRYKIIEKRQSVAFWCNPISGHATLYWYQQILGQGPKLLIQFQNNGVVDDSQLPKDRFSAERLKGVDSTLKIQPAKLEDSAVYLCASSLDGTFGANVLTFGAGSRLTVL.

V and J are TRBV18 and TRBJ2-1; perhaps TRBD2 as D (6 bases). The CDR3 is 13 residues long. Germline V gives CDR1 KGHSH, CDR2 LQKENI. V gave up 0 bases and J gave up 9 bases, with 9 bases separating them. CDR3 region: CASSPPMGGEQFF. The DNA of the CDR3 is TGTGCCAGCTCACCACCGATGGGGGGTGAGCAGTTCTTC.

V gene TRBV11-2 combines with J gene TRBJ2-7, with D tentatively TRBD2 (6 bases). The germline V gene has CDR1 SGHAT and CDR2 FQNNGV. The V end was cut by 5 bases, the J end by 4 bases, with 18 bases between. The CDR3 runs 15 residues. CDR3 in amino acids: CASSGARGSRYEQYF. CDR3 nucleotides: TGTGCCAGCAGCGGGGCTCGGGGGAGTCGGTACGAGCAGTACTTC.

The genes are TRBV18 and TRBJ2-1, with D perhaps given as TRBD1 or TRBD2 (7 bases each). Germline CDR1 reads KGHSH; CDR2 reads LQKENI. The CDR3 is made up of 14 amino acids. V was trimmed by 6 bases and J by 8 bases, leaving 17 bases between them. The CDR3 bases are TGTGCCAGCTCCCCCCAGGGGGGGGGCTATGAGCAGTTCTTC. Its translation is CASSPQGGGYEQFF. The variable domain in full, with the rest retrieved from reference TRBV18 and TRBJ2-1, is NAGVMQNPRHLVRRRGQEARLRCSPMKGHSHVYWYRQLPEEGLKFMVYLQKENIIDESGMPKERFSAEFPKEGPSILRIQQVVRGDSAAYFCASSPQGGGYEQFFGPGTRLTVL.

This clone has just a few counts. The V and J genes are TRBV19 and TRBJ1-3; TRBD1 matches 9 bases. Germline values: CDR1 LNHDA, CDR2 SQIVND (reference sequence). CDR3 length equals 15 residues. Germline trimming cut 0 bases from V and 6 bases from J; bases unmatched to any gene: 3. The chain's CDR3 is CASSIDTGGVNTIYF. The CDR3 nucleotides are TGTGCCAGTAGTATAGATACAGGGGGCGTAAACACCATATATTTT.

This clone came up a few times. The CDR3 region is CATRRGDGSNQPQHF. Written as DNA, the CDR3 is TGTGCCACAAGGCGGGGGGATGGGAGCAATCAGCCCCAGCATTTT. The chain is built from TRBV15 and TRBJ1-5, with D perhaps matching TRBD1 (5 bases). Deletions cut 9 bases from V and 1 base from J, with 16 bases between. This CDR3 is built from 15 residues. Looked up from germline, CDR1 is LNHNV and CDR2 is YYDKDF (reference sequence).

This chain connects TRBV4-2 to TRBJ1-1; 7 bases align to TRBD1. CDR3 size: 12 residues. V shed 5 bases and J 7 bases; nucleotides not matched to a gene: 4. In germline, CDR1 is LGHNA, CDR2 YNFKEQ. The CDR3 DNA is TGTGCCAGCAGCGACCGGGACAGTGAAGCTTTCTTT. The encoded protein is CASSDRDSEAFF.

The chain carries TRBV27 and TRBJ2-2; 7 bases line up with TRBD1. From germline, CDR1 is MNHEY and CDR2 SMNVEV (reference sequence). CDR3 length: 17 amino acids. V trimming: 2 bases; J trimming: 4 bases; junction bases outside the gene matches: 10. The CDR3 DNA sequence: TGTGCCAGCAGTTTAGGGATAAGGGGGCCACCCACCGGGGAGCTGTTTTTT. Translating gives CASSLGIRGPPTGELFF.

The sample holds one count of this clone. This chain links TRBV7-2 with TRBJ2-6; D gene ambiguous. Germline CDR1 SGHTA, CDR2 FQGNSA. CDR3 length: 13 amino acids. Trimming cost V 7 bases and J 3 bases, with 7 bases left between them. The CDR3 DNA is TGTGCCAGCAACAGTAATGGGGCCAACGTCCTGACTTTC. Its protein is CASNSNGANVLTF.

The chain has TRBV5-1 and TRBJ2-7, with 7 bases that match TRBD1. The CDR3 spans 15 residues. The J segment lost 3 bases and the V segment lost 3 bases, leaving 9 bases of the junction unmatched. From germline, CDR1 is SGHRS and CDR2 YFSETQ. The CDR3 DNA is TGCGCCAGCAGCTATGATGGACAGGTCATCTACGAGCAGTACTTC. Encoded protein: CASSYDGQVIYEQYF.

This clone was picked up a small number of times. The same CDR3 arises from other DNA sequences in this sample as well. The V gene is TRBV27, the J gene TRBJ1-5; possible D gene TRBD1, 5 bases. V lost 4 bases and J lost 4, with 11 bases in between. Per the germline V gene, CDR1 is MNHEY and CDR2 is SMNVEV (reference sequence). This CDR3 comprises 14 residues. The CDR3 DNA reads TGTGCCAGCAGTTACCGGGACGGGAATCAGCCCCAGCATTTT. Protein product: CASSYRDGNQPQHF.